The 22 T cell receptor beta chains given below trace back to one sample, sequenced in a study of cytomegalovirus exposure and HLA in healthy donors. The protocol was immunoSEQ multiplex PCR, while the TCRdb copy is restricted to in-frame clones and leaves out a portion. The sample has some 83,000 clones, 85% to 95% seen once. Sequences were obtained from PBMCs. The receptors here all came from a woman aged 18-35 years in good health and CMV-seronegative.

This clone was seen once. This chain joins TRBV13 and TRBJ2-7; D may be TRBD1 (5 bases). The CDR3 consists of 12 residues. V was pared by 5 bases and J by 12 bases, with 17 bases between. The germline V gene encodes CDR1 PRHDT and CDR2 FYEKMQ (reference sequence). The CDR3 sequence: CASSPPGLAPYF. Here the CDR3 DNA reads TGTGCCAGCAGCCCACCAGGGTTAGCACCGTACTTC.

The chain uses TRBV5-8 and TRBJ2-1; a weak D match, TRBD2 (7 bases). The CDR3 is 12 residues long. The germline CDR1 and CDR2 sequences are SGHTS and YDEGEE. Trimming took off 5 bases at V and 9 bases at J, with 12 bases between the two ends. CDR3 sequence reads: CASRRGGFEQFF. CDR3 sequence (DNA): TGTGCCAGCAGACGCGGGGGCTTTGAGCAGTTCTTC.

The chain couples TRBV28 to TRBJ2-2; 7 bases map to TRBD1. This CDR3 is 16 amino acids long. The germline CDR1 and CDR2 sequences are MDHEN and SYDVKM. V lost 1 base, J lost 0 bases, and 2 bases stayed unmatched. In DNA, the CDR3 is TGTGCCAGCAGTTTATATGGGACAGCGAACACCGGGGAGCTGTTTTTT. The encoded protein is CASSLYGTANTGELFF.

The chain has TRBV19 and TRBJ2-1; tentatively, D is TRBD1 (6 bases). The germline V gene has CDR1 LNHDA and CDR2 SQIVND (reference sequence). The germline V and J ends were trimmed by 3 bases and 0 bases, with 9 bases remaining between them. CDR3 size: 15 residues. The CDR3 spells CASSITGSSYNEQFF. In nucleotides, the CDR3 is TGTGCCAGTAGTATTACAGGGAGCTCCTACAATGAGCAGTTCTTC.

The chain combines TRBV11-3 with TRBJ1-1, with TRBD1 as a possible D gene (5 bases). V was clipped by 4 bases and J by 4 bases, with 13 bases between them. The CDR3 spans 14 residues. CDR1 is SGHNT and CDR2 is YENEEA in the germline V gene. DNA of the CDR3: TGTGCCAGCAGCTCCCGCGCGGGGGGCACTGAAGCTTTCTTT. Its protein is CASSSRAGGTEAFF.

V gene TRBV9 combines with J gene TRBJ2-2; TRBD2 matches 7 bases. J gave up 3 bases and V 0 bases, and 17 bases lay outside the gene matches. The germline gives CDR1 SGDLS, CDR2 YYNGEE. The length of the CDR3 is 20 residues. The CDR3 nucleotides read TGTGCCAGCAGCGTAGTTGTCTTGGGCGGGAGCGGTAGGTACACCGGGGAGCTGTTTTTT. Translating gives CASSVVVLGGSGRYTGELFF.

The V gene is TRBV5-5, the J gene TRBJ1-1; D not certain. The V and J ends lost 5 bases and 1 base respectively, with 9 bases between them. Looked up from germline, CDR1 is SGHKS and CDR2 is YYEKEE (reference sequence). The CDR3 totals 13 residues. DNA of the CDR3: TGTGCCAGCAGTCATCCAGGGAACACTGAAGCTTTCTTT. Protein product: CASSHPGNTEAFF.

The V and J genes are TRBV5-1 and TRBJ1-2; the match to TRBD1 covers 7 bases. CDR1 is SGHRS and CDR2 is YFSETQ in the germline V gene. The V segment lost 4 bases and the J segment 4 bases; nucleotides outside the gene matches: 7. CDR3 length equals 14 residues. CDR3 amino acids: CASSIHDRAYGYTF. CDR3 DNA sequence: TGCGCCAGCAGCATCCACGACAGGGCCTATGGCTACACCTTC.

This rearrangement joins TRBV4-1 to TRBJ2-7; 7 nucleotides agree with TRBD2. Trimming at V came to 1 base and at J to 3 bases, leaving 0 bases not matched to a gene. The CDR3 is 13 amino acids. Germline assignment: CDR1 MGHRA and CDR2 YSYEKL. CDR3 nucleotides: TGCGCCAGCAGCCAAGGGGGGGGCTACGAGCAGTACTTC. It translates to CASSQGGGYEQYF.

V and J are TRBV9 and TRBJ2-2; tentatively, D is TRBD1 (5 bases). Trimming took 0 bases from V and 2 from J, leaving 11 bases between them. Germline-derived CDR1 and CDR2 are SGDLS and YYNGEE. The CDR3 is 16 residues long. CDR3 loop: CASSVGTQGNTGELFF. For the CDR3, the DNA is TGTGCCAGCAGCGTAGGAACCCAGGGAAACACCGGGGAGCTGTTTTTT.

This chain uses TRBV25-1 with TRBJ1-2; tentative D call: TRBD1 (5 bases). Germline lookup yields CDR1 MGHDK and CDR2 SYGVNS. The CDR3 loop spans 17 amino acids. Trimming shortened V by 1 base and J by 3 bases, and 18 bases separated the two germline ends. This chain's CDR3 is CASSESPVVQGYYGYTF. In nucleotides, the CDR3 is TGTGCCAGCAGTGAATCCCCAGTCGTGCAGGGTTACTATGGCTACACCTTC.

This chain connects TRBV5-4 to TRBJ2-7; perhaps TRBD1 as D (5 bases). V was pared by 0 bases and J by 6 bases, with 19 bases between. CDR1 is SGHNT and CDR2 is YYREEE in the germline V gene (reference sequence). This CDR3 is built from 16 residues. The CDR3 sequence: CASSLAAAGKLFEQYF. Written as DNA, the CDR3 is TGTGCCAGCAGCTTGGCGGCGGCAGGGAAGCTCTTCGAGCAGTACTTC.

Points on this clone: One junction end disagrees with the germline gene, perhaps due to a read error. The chain combines TRBV7-7 with TRBJ2-5, with 11 bases matching TRBD1. The germline gives CDR1 SSHAT, CDR2 FNYEAQ (reference sequence). The CDR3 is 15 amino acids. The DNA of the CDR3 is TGTGCTAGCACACCGGGACAGGGGGGCCAAGAGACCCAGTACTTC. It specifies CASTPGQGGQETQYF.

In DNA form, the CDR3 reads TGTGCCAGCAGCCCCGGGACTAGCCCCTACGAGCAGTACTTC. Translated, it gives CASSPGTSPYEQYF. V usage is TRBV14 and J usage is TRBJ2-7, with 9 bases fitting TRBD2. Germline V gene sequence: CDR1 SGHDN, CDR2 FVKESK. Trimming at V came to 4 bases and at J to 2 bases, leaving 3 bases not matched to a gene. CDR3 size: 14 residues.

The rearrangement links TRBV6-5 to TRBJ1-6; tentative D call: TRBD1 (6 bases). CDR1 is MNHEY and CDR2 is SVGAGI in the germline V gene. The CDR3 is made up of 15 amino acids. V was cut by 4 bases and J by 10 bases, with 17 bases left in between. CDR3 sequence: CASSFYRVQRSPLHF. CDR3 bases: TGTGCCAGCAGTTTCTACAGGGTACAGCGGTCACCCCTCCACTTT.

This clone was seen a handful of times. The chain employs TRBV9 and TRBJ1-3, with D unclear. This CDR3 region has 16 residues. CDR1 is SGDLS and CDR2 is YYNGEE in the germline V gene. Trimming left V 0 bases short and J 0 bases short, with 10 bases between. CDR3 nucleotide sequence: TGTGCCAGCAGCGTAGGGGCCACCTTCTCTGGAAACACCATATATTTT. Translating gives CASSVGATFSGNTIYF.

The rearrangement joins TRBV10-3 to TRBJ1-2, with 9 bases identical to TRBD1. Trimming took 7 bases from V and 7 from J; bases not matched to a gene: 13. CDR3 size: 15 residues. CDR1 is ENHRY and CDR2 is SYGVKD in the germline V gene. This chain's CDR3 is CAITSEQGASGGYTF. DNA for the CDR3: TGTGCCATCACCTCGGAACAGGGGGCATCTGGTGGCTACACCTTC.

The gene calls are TRBV5-6 and TRBJ1-1, with unresolved D. Germline CDR1 reads SGHDT; CDR2 reads YYEEEE. Trimming left V 4 bases short and J 1 base short, with 8 bases between. The CDR3 is 13 residues long. CDR3 sequence: CASSPTENTEAFF. DNA of the CDR3: TGTGCCAGCAGCCCAACAGAGAACACTGAAGCTTTCTTT. The entire variable domain, with the rest obtained from reference TRBV5-6 and TRBJ1-1, is as follows: DAGVTQSPTHLIKTRGQQVTLRCSPKSGHDTVSWYQQALGQGPQFIFQYYEEEERQRGNFPDRFSGHQFPNYSSELNVNALLLGDSALYLCASSPTENTEAFFGQGTRLTVV.

The chain joins TRBV6-5 to TRBJ1-4; 9 bases agree with TRBD1. V lost 5 bases to trimming and J lost 7 bases; unmatched junction nucleotides: 5. CDR1 is MNHEY, CDR2 SVGAGI, per germline. The CDR3 consists of 14 residues. CDR3 region: CASSHRGLGEKLFF. The CDR3 DNA is TGTGCCAGCAGTCACAGGGGGCTCGGTGAAAAACTGTTTTTT.

The V and J genes are TRBV13 and TRBJ2-5, with D possibly TRBD1 on 8 matching bases. The V end was cut by 5 bases, the J end by 5 bases, with 18 bases between. The CDR3 length is 15 residues. Germline V gives CDR1 PRHDT, CDR2 FYEKMQ (reference sequence). As DNA, the CDR3 is TGTGCCAGCAGCCAGGGGGCGGGAGCCGATGAGACCCAGTACTTC. Translating it yields CASSQGAGADETQYF.

The chain employs TRBV30 and TRBJ1-3, with a tentative D call TRBD1 (6 bases). CDR3 length: 12 residues. V lost 2 bases and J lost 8, with 10 bases in between. The germline CDR1 and CDR2 sequences are GTSNPN and SVGIG (reference sequence). CDR3 sequence reads: CAWSLGADTIYF. CDR3 nucleotides: TGTGCCTGGAGTTTGGGGGCTGACACCATATATTTT. Looking up the rest from reference TRBV30 and TRBJ1-3 gives the full variable domain: SQTIHQWPATLVQPVGSPLSLECTVEGTSNPNLYWYRQAAGRGLQLLFYSVGIGQISSEVPQNLSASRPQDRQFILSSKKLLLSDSGFYLCAWSLGADTIYFGEGSWLTVV.

The V and J genes are TRBV5-6 and TRBJ1-2; possibly TRBD1 for D (6 bases). The V end lost 4 bases, the J end lost 13 bases, and 20 bases lay between the germline ends. From germline, CDR1 is SGHDT and CDR2 YYEEEE. CDR3 length: 13 residues. CDR3 protein: CASSLSQAGVCTF. CDR3 bases: TGTGCCAGCAGCCTAAGCCAAGCAGGGGTTTGCACCTTC.